This T cell receptor (beta chain) was obtained from a study of blood T cell repertoires in COVID-19. Study context: Some COVID-19 samples were acute and others convalescent; all came from the United States, Italy and Spain. The analysed material was cDNA or gDNA that came from T cells, B-cell-depleted T cells, or PBMCs.

In the study's own analysis: Nucleated cell number was recorded as an estimate derived from reference gene primer amplification. Using immunoSEQ multiplex PCR, the repertoire was profiled, and TCRdb retains in-frame clones only, with some absent. V, J and clone size are taken as reported in that table, and D and trimming were inferred from the DNA itself. The repertoire holds approximately 400,000 clones, with approximately 93% as singletons. Trimming stripped 7 bases from V and 1 base from J, with 13 bases between. The CDR3 totals 13 residues. Germline CDR1 and CDR2: SQVTM and ANQGSEA. Those designated as exposed participants met a COVID-19 case within 2 weeks before study entry.

Specimen: PBMCs or T cells enriched from blood (not recorded which). The chain recombines TRBV29-1 with TRBJ1-1; D is possibly TRBD1 (5 bases). This sequence was found in a woman between 40 and 50 years old who had been exposed to COVID-19. In nucleotides, the CDR3 is TGCAGCGGCCTGGGGCGCGAGAACACTGAAGCTTTCTTT. The encoded protein is CSGLGRENTEAFF.